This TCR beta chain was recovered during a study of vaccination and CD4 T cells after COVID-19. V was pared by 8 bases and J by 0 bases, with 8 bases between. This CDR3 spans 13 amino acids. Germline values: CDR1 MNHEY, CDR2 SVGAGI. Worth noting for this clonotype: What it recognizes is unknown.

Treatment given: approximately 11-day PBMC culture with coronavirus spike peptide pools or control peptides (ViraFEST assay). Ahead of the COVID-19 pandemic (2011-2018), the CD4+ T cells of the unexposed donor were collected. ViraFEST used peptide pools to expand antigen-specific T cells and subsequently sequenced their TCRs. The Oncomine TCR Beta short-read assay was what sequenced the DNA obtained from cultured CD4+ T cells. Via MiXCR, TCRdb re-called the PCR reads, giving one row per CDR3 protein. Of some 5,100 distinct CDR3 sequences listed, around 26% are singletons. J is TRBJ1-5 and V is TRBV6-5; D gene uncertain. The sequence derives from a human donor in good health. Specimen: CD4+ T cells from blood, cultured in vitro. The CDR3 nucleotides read TGTGCCAGCTGTTTGTATAGCAATCAGCCCCAGCATTTT. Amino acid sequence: CASCLYSNQPQHF.